This T cell receptor (beta chain) was identified during a study of blood T cells in healthy people across ages. Using a J-beta primer mix together with a sample-barcoded 5' primer, a second PCR was run for about 6 to 12 cycles. TCRdb independently ran MiXCR on the 5' RACE reads; one entry per CDR3 protein. The sample shows about 780,000 distinct CDR3 sequences, 35% to 50% of them seen only once. A few counts support this clonotype. The specimen sequenced was blood. This clonotype was obtained from a man aged 80 or over in good health.

The CDR3, as DNA: TGTGCCAGCAGTTTAGAGTCAGGGGGGACAGATACGCAGTATTTT. Its protein is CASSLESGGTDTQYF. The J gene is TRBJ2-3, the V gene TRBV12-3 or TRBV12-4, with D possibly TRBD1 on 7 matching bases. Trimming removed 1 base from V and 3 bases from J, with 11 bases in between. This CDR3 is built from 15 residues.